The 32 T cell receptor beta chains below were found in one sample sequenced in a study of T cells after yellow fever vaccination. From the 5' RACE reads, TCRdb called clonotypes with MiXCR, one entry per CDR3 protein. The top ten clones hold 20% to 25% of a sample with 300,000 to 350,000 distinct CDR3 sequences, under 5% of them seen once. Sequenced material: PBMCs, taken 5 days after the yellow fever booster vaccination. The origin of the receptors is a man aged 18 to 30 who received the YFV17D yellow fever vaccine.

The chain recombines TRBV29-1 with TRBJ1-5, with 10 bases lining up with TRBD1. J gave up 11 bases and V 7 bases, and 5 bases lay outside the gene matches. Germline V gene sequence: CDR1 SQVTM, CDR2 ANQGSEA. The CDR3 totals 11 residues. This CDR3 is CSGRTGGTQHF. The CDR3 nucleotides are TGCAGCGGCCGGACAGGGGGAACCCAGCATTTT.

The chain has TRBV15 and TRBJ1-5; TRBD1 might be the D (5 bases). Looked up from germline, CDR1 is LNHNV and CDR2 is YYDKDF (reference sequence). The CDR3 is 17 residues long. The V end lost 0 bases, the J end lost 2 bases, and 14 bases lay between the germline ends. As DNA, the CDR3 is TGTGCCACCAGCAGAGATCGGGGGACTACTGGCAATCAGCCCCAGCATTTT. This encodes CATSRDRGTTGNQPQHF.

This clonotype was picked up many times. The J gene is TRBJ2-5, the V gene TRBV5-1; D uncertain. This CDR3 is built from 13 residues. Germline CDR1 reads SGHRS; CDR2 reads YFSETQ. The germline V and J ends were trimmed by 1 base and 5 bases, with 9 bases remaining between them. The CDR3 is CASSLLAYETQYF. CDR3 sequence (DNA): TGCGCCAGCAGCTTGTTAGCCTACGAGACCCAGTACTTC.

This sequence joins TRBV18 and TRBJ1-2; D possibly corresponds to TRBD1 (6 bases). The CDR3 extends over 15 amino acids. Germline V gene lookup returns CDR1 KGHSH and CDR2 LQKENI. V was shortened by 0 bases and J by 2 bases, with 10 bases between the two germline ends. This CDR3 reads CASSPPTGLNYGYTF. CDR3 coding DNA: TGTGCCAGCTCACCACCCACAGGGCTCAACTATGGCTACACCTTC. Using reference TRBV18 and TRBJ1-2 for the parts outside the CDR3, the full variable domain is NAGVMQNPRHLVRRRGQEARLRCSPMKGHSHVYWYRQLPEEGLKFMVYLQKENIIDESGMPKERFSAEFPKEGPSILRIQQVVRGDSAAYFCASSPPTGLNYGYTFGSGTRLTVV.

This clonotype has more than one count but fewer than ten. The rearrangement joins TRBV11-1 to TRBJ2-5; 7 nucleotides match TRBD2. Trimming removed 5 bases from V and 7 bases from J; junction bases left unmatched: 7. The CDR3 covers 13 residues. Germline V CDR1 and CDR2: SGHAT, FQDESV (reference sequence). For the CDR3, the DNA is TGTGCCAGCAGCCCATTGGGGAGGGCGACCCAGTACTTC. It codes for CASSPLGRATQYF.

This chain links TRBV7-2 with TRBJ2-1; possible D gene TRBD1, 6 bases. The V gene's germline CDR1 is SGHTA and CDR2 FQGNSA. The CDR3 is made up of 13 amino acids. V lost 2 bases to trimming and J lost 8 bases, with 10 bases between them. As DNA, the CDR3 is TGTGCCAGCAGCTTAACAGGGTGGGATGAGCAGTTCTTC. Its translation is CASSLTGWDEQFF.

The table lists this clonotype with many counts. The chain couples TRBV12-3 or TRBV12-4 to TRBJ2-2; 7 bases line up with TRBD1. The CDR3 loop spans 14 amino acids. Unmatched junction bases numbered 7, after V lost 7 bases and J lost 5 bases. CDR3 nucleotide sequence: TGTGCCAGCACCAAGACAGGGCCGACCGGGGAGCTGTTTTTT. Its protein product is CASTKTGPTGELFF.

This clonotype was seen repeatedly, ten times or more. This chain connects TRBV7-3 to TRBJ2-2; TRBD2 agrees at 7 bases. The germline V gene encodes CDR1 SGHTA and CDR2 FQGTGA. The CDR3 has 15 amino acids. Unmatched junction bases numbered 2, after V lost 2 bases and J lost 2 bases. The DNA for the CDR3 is TGTGCCAGCAGCTTAGGGGGGGTTAACACCGGGGAGCTGTTTTTT. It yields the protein CASSLGGVNTGELFF.

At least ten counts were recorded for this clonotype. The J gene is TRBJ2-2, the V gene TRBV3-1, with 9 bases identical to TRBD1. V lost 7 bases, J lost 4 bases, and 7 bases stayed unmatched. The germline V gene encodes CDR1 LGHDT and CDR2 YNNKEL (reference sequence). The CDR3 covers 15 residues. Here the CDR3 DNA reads TGTGCCAGCAACCTACAGGGGGCGAGCACCGGGGAGCTGTTTTTT. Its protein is CASNLQGASTGELFF.

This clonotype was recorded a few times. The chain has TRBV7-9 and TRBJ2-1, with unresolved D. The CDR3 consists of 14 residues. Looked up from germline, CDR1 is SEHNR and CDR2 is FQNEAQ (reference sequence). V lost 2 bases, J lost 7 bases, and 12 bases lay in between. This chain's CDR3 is CASSLRQRTNEQFF. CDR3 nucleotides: TGTGCCAGCAGCTTAAGGCAGCGAACTAATGAGCAGTTCTTC. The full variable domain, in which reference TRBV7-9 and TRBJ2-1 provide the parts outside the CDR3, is DTGVSQNPRHKITKRGQNVTFRCDPISEHNRLYWYRQTLGQGPEFLTYFQNEAQLEKSRLLSDRFSAERPKGSFSTLEIQRTEQGDSAMYLCASSLRQRTNEQFFGPGTRLTVL.

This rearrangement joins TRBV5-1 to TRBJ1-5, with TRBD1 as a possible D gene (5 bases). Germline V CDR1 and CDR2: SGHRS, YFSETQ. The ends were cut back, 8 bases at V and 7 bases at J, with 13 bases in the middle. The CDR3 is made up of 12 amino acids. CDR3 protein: CARRGFGQPQHF. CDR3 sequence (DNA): TGCGCCAGGAGGGGTTTCGGGCAGCCCCAGCATTTT.

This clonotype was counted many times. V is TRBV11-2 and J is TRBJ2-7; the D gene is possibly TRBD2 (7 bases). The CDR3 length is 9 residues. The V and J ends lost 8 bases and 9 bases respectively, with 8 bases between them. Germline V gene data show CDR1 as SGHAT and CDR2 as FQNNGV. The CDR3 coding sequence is TGTGCCAGCGGGGGGGCGCAGTACGTC. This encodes CASGGAQYV.

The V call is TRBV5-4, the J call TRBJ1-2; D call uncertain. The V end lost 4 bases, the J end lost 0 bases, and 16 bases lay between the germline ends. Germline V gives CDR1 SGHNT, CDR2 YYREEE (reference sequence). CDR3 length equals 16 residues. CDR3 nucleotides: TGTGCCAGCAGCCCCTGGGTAGGCAGACCTAACTATGGCTACACCTTC. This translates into CASSPWVGRPNYGYTF.

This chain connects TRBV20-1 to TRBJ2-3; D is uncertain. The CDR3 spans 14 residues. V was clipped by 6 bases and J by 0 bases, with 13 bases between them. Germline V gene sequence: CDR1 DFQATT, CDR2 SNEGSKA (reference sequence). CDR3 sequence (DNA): TGCAGTGCCCGTTATGGGCTTAGCACAGATACGCAGTATTTT. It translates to CSARYGLSTDTQYF.

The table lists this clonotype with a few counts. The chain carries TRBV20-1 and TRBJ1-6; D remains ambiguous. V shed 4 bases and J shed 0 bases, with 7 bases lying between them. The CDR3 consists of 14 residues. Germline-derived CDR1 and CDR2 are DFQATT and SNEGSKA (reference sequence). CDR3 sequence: CSAIPSSYNSPLHF. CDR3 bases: TGCAGTGCTATCCCTTCCTCCTATAATTCACCCCTCCACTTT.

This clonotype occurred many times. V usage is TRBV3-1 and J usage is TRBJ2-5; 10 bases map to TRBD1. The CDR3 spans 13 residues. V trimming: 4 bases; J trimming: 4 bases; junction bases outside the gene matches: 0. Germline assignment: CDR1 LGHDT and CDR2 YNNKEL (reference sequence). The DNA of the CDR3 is TGTGCCAGCAGCCGGACAGGGGGAGAGACCCAGTACTTC. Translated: CASSRTGGETQYF.

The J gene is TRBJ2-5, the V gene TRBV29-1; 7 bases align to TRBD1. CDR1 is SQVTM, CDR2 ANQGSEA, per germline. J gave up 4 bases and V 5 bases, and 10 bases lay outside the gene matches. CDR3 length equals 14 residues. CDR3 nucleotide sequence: TGCAGCGTTAACCTCGGACAGGCTCGAGAGACCCAGTACTTC. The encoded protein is CSVNLGQARETQYF. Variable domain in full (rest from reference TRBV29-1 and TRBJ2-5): SAVISQKPSRDICQRGTSLTIQCQVDSQVTMMFWYRQQPGQSLTLIATANQGSEATYESGFVIDKFPISRPNLTFSTLTVSNMSPEDSSIYLCSVNLGQARETQYFGPGTRLLVL.

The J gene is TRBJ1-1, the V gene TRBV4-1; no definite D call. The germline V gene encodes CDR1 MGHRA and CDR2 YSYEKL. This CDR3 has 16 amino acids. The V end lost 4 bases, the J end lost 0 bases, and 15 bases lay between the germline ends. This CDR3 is CASSPRASSMNTEAFF. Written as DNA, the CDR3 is TGCGCCAGCAGCCCGCGGGCGTCCTCCATGAACACTGAAGCTTTCTTT.

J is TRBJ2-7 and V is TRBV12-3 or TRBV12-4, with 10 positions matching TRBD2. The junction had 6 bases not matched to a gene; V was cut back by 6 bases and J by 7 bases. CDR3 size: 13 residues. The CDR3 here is CASSFTSGVEQYF. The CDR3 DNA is TGTGCCAGCAGCTTCACTAGCGGGGTAGAGCAGTACTTC.

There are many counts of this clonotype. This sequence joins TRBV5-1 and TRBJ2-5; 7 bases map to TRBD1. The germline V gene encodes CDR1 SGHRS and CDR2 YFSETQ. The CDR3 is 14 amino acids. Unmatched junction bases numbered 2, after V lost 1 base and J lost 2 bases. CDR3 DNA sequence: TGCGCCAGCAGCTTGCCGGGACAGCAAGAGACCCAGTACTTC. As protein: CASSLPGQQETQYF.

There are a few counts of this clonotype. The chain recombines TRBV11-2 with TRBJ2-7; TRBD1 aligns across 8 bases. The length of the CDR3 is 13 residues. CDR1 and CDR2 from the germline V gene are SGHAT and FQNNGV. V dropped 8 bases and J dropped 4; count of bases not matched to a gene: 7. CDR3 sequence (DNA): TGTGCCAGCTTAGGGCAGGGGGCATACGAGCAGTACGTC. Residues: CASLGQGAYEQYV.

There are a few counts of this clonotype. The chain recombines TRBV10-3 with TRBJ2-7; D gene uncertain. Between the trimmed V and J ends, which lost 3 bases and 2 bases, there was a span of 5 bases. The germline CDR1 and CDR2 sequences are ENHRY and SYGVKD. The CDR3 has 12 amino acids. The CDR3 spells CAISDRPYEQYF. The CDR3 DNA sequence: TGTGCCATCAGTGACCGGCCCTACGAGCAGTACTTC.

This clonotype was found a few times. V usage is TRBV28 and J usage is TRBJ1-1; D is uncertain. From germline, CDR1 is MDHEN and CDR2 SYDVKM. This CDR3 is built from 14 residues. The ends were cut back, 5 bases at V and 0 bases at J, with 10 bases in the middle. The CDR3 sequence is CASSPRSLNTEAFF. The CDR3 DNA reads TGTGCCAGCAGTCCTCGCAGTTTGAACACTGAAGCTTTCTTT.

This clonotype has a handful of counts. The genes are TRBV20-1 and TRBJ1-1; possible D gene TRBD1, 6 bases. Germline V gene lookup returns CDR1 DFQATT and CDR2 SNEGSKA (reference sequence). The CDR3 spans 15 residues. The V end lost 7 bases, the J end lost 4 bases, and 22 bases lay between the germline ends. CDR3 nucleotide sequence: TGCAGTGTAACCTTTCTTGGACAGCCTTTCACTGAAGCTTTCTTT. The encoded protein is CSVTFLGQPFTEAFF.

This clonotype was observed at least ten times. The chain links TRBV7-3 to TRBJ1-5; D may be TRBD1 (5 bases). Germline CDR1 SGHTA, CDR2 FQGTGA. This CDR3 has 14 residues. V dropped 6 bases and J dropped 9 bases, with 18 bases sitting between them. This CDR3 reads CASRGIGGKGPQHF. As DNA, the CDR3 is TGTGCCAGCAGGGGAATCGGGGGTAAAGGGCCCCAGCATTTT.

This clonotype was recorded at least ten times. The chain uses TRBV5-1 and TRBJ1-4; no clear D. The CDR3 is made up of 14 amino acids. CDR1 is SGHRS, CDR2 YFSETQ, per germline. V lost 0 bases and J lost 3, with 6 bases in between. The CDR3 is CASSLGTANEKLFF. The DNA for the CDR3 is TGCGCCAGCAGCTTGGGGACTGCTAATGAAAAACTGTTTTTT.

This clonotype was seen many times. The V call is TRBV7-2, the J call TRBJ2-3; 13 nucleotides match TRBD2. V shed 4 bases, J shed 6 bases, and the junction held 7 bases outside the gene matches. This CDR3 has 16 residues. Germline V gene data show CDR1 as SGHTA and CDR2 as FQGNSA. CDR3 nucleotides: TGTGCCAGCAGCTCCGGGACTAGCGGGGCGCTGGATACGCAGTATTTT. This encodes CASSSGTSGALDTQYF. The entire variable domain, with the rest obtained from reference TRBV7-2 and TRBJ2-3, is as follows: GAGVSQSPSNKVTEKGKDVELRCDPISGHTALYWYRQSLGQGLEFLIYFQGNSAPDKSGLPSDRFSAERTGGSVSTLTIQRTQQEDSAVYLCASSSGTSGALDTQYFGPGTRLTVL.

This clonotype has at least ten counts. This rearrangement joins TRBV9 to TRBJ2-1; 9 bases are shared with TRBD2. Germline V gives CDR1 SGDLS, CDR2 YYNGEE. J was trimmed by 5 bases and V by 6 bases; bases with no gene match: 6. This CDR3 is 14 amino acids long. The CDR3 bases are TGTGCCAGCACCCCGGGACTAGCACACAATGAGCAGTTCTTC. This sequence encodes CASTPGLAHNEQFF.

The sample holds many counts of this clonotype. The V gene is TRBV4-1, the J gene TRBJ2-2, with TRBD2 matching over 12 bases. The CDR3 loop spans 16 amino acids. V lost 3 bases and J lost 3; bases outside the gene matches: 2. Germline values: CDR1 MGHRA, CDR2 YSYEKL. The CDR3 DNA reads TGCGCCAGCAGCCAGACTAGCGGGGGTTACACCGGGGAGCTGTTTTTT. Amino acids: CASSQTSGGYTGELFF.

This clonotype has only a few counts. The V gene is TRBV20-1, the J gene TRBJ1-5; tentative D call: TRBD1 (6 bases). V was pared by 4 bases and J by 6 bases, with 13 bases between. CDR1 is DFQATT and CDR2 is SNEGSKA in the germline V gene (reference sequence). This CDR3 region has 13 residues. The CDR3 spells CSATQGLRQPQHF. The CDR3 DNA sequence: TGCAGTGCTACCCAGGGGTTGCGTCAGCCCCAGCATTTT.

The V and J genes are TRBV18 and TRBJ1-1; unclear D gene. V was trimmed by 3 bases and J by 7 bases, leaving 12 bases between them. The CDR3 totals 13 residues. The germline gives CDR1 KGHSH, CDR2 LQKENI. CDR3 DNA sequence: TGTGCCAGCTCACCCACCCGTACCGGTGAAGCTTTCTTT. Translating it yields CASSPTRTGEAFF.

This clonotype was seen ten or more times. The CDR3 DNA reads as TGTGCCAGTAGCCCGAGGGACTATGGCTACACCTTC. Translating gives CASSPRDYGYTF. This rearrangement joins TRBV19 to TRBJ1-2, with D unclear. V was clipped by 6 bases and J by 3 bases, with 8 bases between them. Looked up from germline, CDR1 is LNHDA and CDR2 is SQIVND (reference sequence). The CDR3 contains 12 residues.